The 17 T cell receptor beta chains below were found in one sample sequenced in a study of cytomegalovirus exposure and HLA in healthy donors. Primers: 60 Vbeta forward and 13 Jbeta reverse. Assay: immunoSEQ multiplex PCR; the TCRdb copy retains only in-frame clones and omits some. The table records around 140,000 clones, 64% of them present only once. Sequencing was done on a sample of PBMCs. These receptors came from a woman aged 40 to 50 in good health and CMV-seronegative.

The rearrangement links TRBV7-2 to TRBJ1-1; TRBD1 agrees at 7 bases. The CDR3 runs 14 residues. J lost 6 bases, V lost 0 bases, and 4 bases had no gene match. Germline values: CDR1 SGHTA, CDR2 FQGNSA. In nucleotides, the CDR3 is TGTGCCAGCAGCTTAGCTAATACAGGGGCTGAAGCTTTCTTT. It yields the protein CASSLANTGAEAFF.

This clone appeared a few times. The chain links TRBV27 to TRBJ1-5; 7 bases align to TRBD1. Germline CDR1 and CDR2: MNHEY and SMNVEV (reference sequence). V trimming: 8 bases; J trimming: 1 base; junction bases outside the gene matches: 5. The CDR3 has 14 amino acids. CDR3 DNA sequence: TGTGCCAGCGGGAACAGGGGAAGCAATCAGCCCCAGCATTTT. Its translation is CASGNRGSNQPQHF.

The rearrangement links TRBV7-3 to TRBJ2-1, with 11 bases matching TRBD2. CDR1 is SGHTA, CDR2 FQGTGA, per germline. The CDR3 totals 15 residues. The V and J ends lost 5 bases and 9 bases, in that order; junction bases with no gene match: 9. The CDR3: CASSPLSGGAGEQFF. CDR3 sequence (DNA): TGTGCCAGCAGCCCCCTTAGCGGGGGGGCGGGTGAGCAGTTCTTC.

The chain is built from TRBV5-1 and TRBJ1-2; TRBD1 agrees at 7 bases. With 0 bases clipped from V and 6 bases from J, the junction kept 5 bases outside the gene matches. Germline CDR1 is SGHRS and CDR2 is YFSETQ. This CDR3 spans 14 amino acids. The CDR3 nucleotides are TGCGCCAGCAGCTTGGTTGGTGACAGGGATGGCTACACCTTC. Its protein product is CASSLVGDRDGYTF.

This chain joins TRBV6-5 and TRBJ2-7; maybe TRBD1 (6 bases). This CDR3 has 13 amino acids. The V end lost 4 bases, the J end lost 4 bases, and 11 bases lay between the germline ends. Germline V gene lookup returns CDR1 MNHEY and CDR2 SVGAGI. CDR3 region: CASSSNRAYEQYF. The CDR3 coding sequence is TGTGCCAGCAGTTCTAACAGGGCGTACGAGCAGTACTTC.

A single count supports this clone. V and J are TRBV29-1 and TRBJ1-2, with D possibly TRBD1 on 6 matching bases. The CDR3 is made up of 14 amino acids. V dropped 6 bases and J dropped 2 bases, with 16 bases sitting between them. Germline CDR1 is SQVTM and CDR2 is ANQGSEA. The CDR3 sequence is CSVSTGSGNYGYTF. CDR3 in DNA: TGCAGCGTGTCTACAGGGTCAGGCAACTATGGCTACACCTTC.

The rearrangement joins TRBV5-1 to TRBJ2-5; the match to TRBD2 covers 7 bases. The germline gives CDR1 SGHRS, CDR2 YFSETQ. The CDR3 spans 14 residues. The V gene end was trimmed by 4 bases and the J gene end by 7 bases; junction bases not matched to a gene: 10. Here the CDR3 reads CASSLGGGDGTQYF. CDR3 DNA sequence: TGCGCCAGCAGCCTCGGTGGGGGGGACGGGACCCAGTACTTC.

The chain joins TRBV7-8 to TRBJ1-5; unclear D gene. V lost 2 bases, J lost 3 bases, and 14 bases lay in between. Germline V gene sequence: CDR1 SGHVS, CDR2 FQNEAQ. CDR3 size: 16 residues. The CDR3 sequence: CASSLIGGEANQPQHF. The CDR3 DNA reads as TGTGCCAGCAGCTTAATTGGTGGTGAAGCCAATCAGCCCCAGCATTTT.

The J gene is TRBJ2-7, the V gene TRBV6-6, with D possibly being TRBD2 (5 bases). Germline CDR1 is MNHNY and CDR2 is SVGAGI (reference sequence). The ends were cut back, 6 bases at V and 3 bases at J, with 9 bases in the middle. The CDR3 runs to 12 residues. The CDR3 sequence is CASREASYEQYF. The DNA for the CDR3 is TGTGCCAGCAGGGAGGCGAGCTACGAGCAGTACTTC.

The genes are TRBV4-1 and TRBJ1-2, with 12 bases matching TRBD1. The CDR3 sequence is 15 residues long. V gave up 3 bases and J gave up 7 bases; unmatched junction bases: 6. The V gene's germline CDR1 is MGHRA and CDR2 YSYEKL. The CDR3 loop is CASSHSGTGGLGYTF. The CDR3 DNA reads as TGCGCCAGCAGCCATTCCGGGACAGGGGGCCTTGGCTACACCTTC.

This rearrangement joins TRBV6-1 to TRBJ2-2; TRBD2 is a possible D gene (6 bases). Germline V CDR1 and CDR2: MNHNS, SASEGT. The CDR3 sequence is 15 residues long. V dropped 4 bases and J dropped 4 bases, with 13 bases sitting between them. CDR3 in DNA: TGTGCCAGCAGTGCCGGGACTCCTTCCACCGGGGAGCTGTTTTTT. Residues: CASSAGTPSTGELFF.

V and J are TRBV7-2 and TRBJ1-2; 10 bases fit TRBD1. J gave up 6 bases and V 7 bases, and 5 bases lay outside the gene matches. This CDR3 is 13 amino acids long. CDR1 and CDR2 from the germline V gene are SGHTA and FQGNSA. CDR3 amino acids: CASTFDRGHGYTF. In nucleotides, the CDR3 is TGTGCCAGCACCTTTGACAGGGGGCATGGCTACACCTTC.

This clone was seen a few times. J is TRBJ1-4 and V is TRBV30, with 9 bases identical to TRBD1. This CDR3 region has 14 residues. CDR1 is GTSNPN, CDR2 SVGIG, per germline (reference sequence). V shed 5 bases, J shed 3 bases, and the junction held 4 bases outside the gene matches. This CDR3 is CAWGTGGSNEKLFF. CDR3 coding DNA: TGTGCCTGGGGCACAGGGGGCTCTAATGAAAAACTGTTTTTT.

This chain links TRBV15 with TRBJ1-5, with a possible D match to TRBD1 (5 bases). Germline V gives CDR1 LNHNV, CDR2 YYDKDF (reference sequence). V dropped 5 bases and J dropped 7 bases, with 12 bases sitting between them. The CDR3 runs 13 residues. The CDR3 loop is CATSPAGEQPQHF. In nucleotides, the CDR3 is TGTGCCACCAGCCCAGCGGGGGAACAGCCCCAGCATTTT.

V gene TRBV9 combines with J gene TRBJ1-1; D might be TRBD1 (6 bases). CDR3 length: 16 amino acids. The V end was cut by 2 bases, the J end by 6 bases, with 20 bases between. CDR1 is SGDLS and CDR2 is YYNGEE in the germline V gene. CDR3 nucleotides: TGTGCCAGCAGCGTTGAGGGGGGGCCGGCAGGACCTGAAGCTTTCTTT. The encoded protein is CASSVEGGPAGPEAFF.

V usage is TRBV15 and J usage is TRBJ1-2; TRBD1 agrees at 7 bases. The ends lost 5 bases at V and 2 bases at J; junction bases unmatched: 2. Germline values: CDR1 LNHNV, CDR2 YYDKDF (reference sequence). The CDR3 consists of 13 residues. The CDR3 reads CATSLDRNYGYTF. DNA of the CDR3: TGTGCCACCAGCCTGGACAGGAACTATGGCTACACCTTC.

The CDR3 protein is CASSEPGTGGGITDTQYF. The CDR3 DNA follows: TGTGCCAGCAGTGAACCCGGGACAGGGGGCGGTATCACAGATACGCAGTATTTT. V is TRBV25-1 and J is TRBJ2-3; 12 bases map to TRBD1. With V trimmed by 2 bases and J by 2 bases, 8 bases remained unmatched. CDR1 and CDR2 from the germline V gene are MGHDK and SYGVNS. The CDR3 runs to 18 residues.